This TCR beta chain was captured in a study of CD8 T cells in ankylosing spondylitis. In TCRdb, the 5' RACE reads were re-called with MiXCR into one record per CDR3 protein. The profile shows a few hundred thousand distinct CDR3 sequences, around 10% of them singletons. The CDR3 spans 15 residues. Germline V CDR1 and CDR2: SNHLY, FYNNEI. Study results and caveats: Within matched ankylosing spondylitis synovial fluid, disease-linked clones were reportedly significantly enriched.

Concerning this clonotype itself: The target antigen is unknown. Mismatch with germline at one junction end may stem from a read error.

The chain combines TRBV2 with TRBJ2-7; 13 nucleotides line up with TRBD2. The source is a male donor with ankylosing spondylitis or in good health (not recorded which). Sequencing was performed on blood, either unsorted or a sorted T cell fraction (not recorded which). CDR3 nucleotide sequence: TGTGCCAGCAGGGGGGGGACTAGCGGGACATACGAGCTGTACTTC. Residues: CASRGGTSGTYELYF.